The T cell receptor (beta chain) described here comes from a study of shared clonotypes between healthy human individuals. Study-wide results and caveats: Rarefaction analysis demonstrated incomplete sorted-subset sequencing notwithstanding large depth. Across subsets, estimated richness was generally greater for naive than for memory populations.

Concerning this clone itself: No antigen is known for it.

Germline V gene data show CDR1 as SGHRS and CDR2 as YFSETQ. With V trimmed by 4 bases and J by 2 bases, 9 bases remained unmatched. This CDR3 is built from 17 residues. Here immunoSEQ multiplex PCR was the method, and the copy in TCRdb shows in-frame clones only, minus some. Among roughly 2,500,000 clones listed, 80% to 95% were seen once. Each sample came from a Caucasian adult donor living in Nashville, Tennessee. Both subsets, CD45RA+ naive and CD45RA-negative memory, were split from the CD4+ cells. The chain joins TRBV5-1 to TRBJ2-3; 11 nucleotides align to TRBD2. Material: naive CD4+ T cells from PBMCs. Regarding subset: CD45RA+ positively selected. The TCR originated in a man in his late teens or twenties in good health. Some clones in this sample may be carry-over from other donors' samples. The CDR3 here is CASSRGTSGSYTDTQYF. The CDR3 DNA sequence: TGCGCCAGCAGCCGAGGGACTAGCGGATCCTACACAGATACGCAGTATTTT.